This passage covers 18 T cell receptor beta chains from one sample sequenced in a study of T cell repertoires in ileal Crohn's disease. Profiling relied on immunoSEQ multiplex PCR, and the TCRdb table lists in-frame clones only, not all of them. The table lists roughly 4,000 clones, just under 80% of them singletons, with around 13% in the top ten. The time point here: neoterminal ileum biopsy at postoperative endoscopy, about 6 months after surgery. The material sequenced was ileal tissue. All receptors come from an adult with Crohn's disease.

The chain couples TRBV19 to TRBJ1-2; weak D call: TRBD1 (5 bases). This CDR3 has 16 amino acids. Trimming removed 5 bases from V and 2 bases from J, with 18 bases in between. Germline V CDR1 and CDR2: LNHDA, SQIVND (reference sequence). For the CDR3, the DNA is TGTGCCAGTAGTCACTCTCGGGCAGGGAAGAACTATGGCTACACCTTC. Translating gives CASSHSRAGKNYGYTF.

The J gene is TRBJ1-1, the V gene TRBV5-1; D remains ambiguous. V dropped 4 bases and J dropped 1 base, with 8 bases sitting between them. CDR3 length: 13 amino acids. Germline CDR1 SGHRS, CDR2 YFSETQ. The CDR3 DNA reads TGCGCCAGCAGCGAGCCCGGGAACACTGAAGCTTTCTTT. Protein product: CASSEPGNTEAFF.

The V call is TRBV5-4, the J call TRBJ1-2; 9 positions match TRBD1. This CDR3 region has 15 residues. J gave up 4 bases and V 4 bases, and 8 bases lay outside the gene matches. CDR1 SGHNT and CDR2 YYREEE come from the germline V gene (reference sequence). The CDR3, as DNA: TGTGCCAGCAGCACAAGGGACAGGGTCCCCTATGGCTACACCTTC. It is translated as CASSTRDRVPYGYTF.

V is TRBV28 and J is TRBJ1-5, with a possible D match to TRBD1 (5 bases). Per the germline V gene, CDR1 is MDHEN and CDR2 is SYDVKM. The CDR3 spans 14 residues. V dropped 6 bases and J dropped 2 bases, with 11 bases sitting between them. The CDR3 protein is CASRILQGNQPQHF. In DNA, the CDR3 is TGTGCCAGCAGGATATTACAGGGCAATCAGCCCCAGCATTTT. Using reference TRBV28 and TRBJ1-5 for the parts outside the CDR3, the full variable domain is DVKVTQSSRYLVKRTGEKVFLECVQDMDHENMFWYRQDPGLGLRLIYFSYDVKMKEKGDIPEGYSVSREKKERFSLILESASTNQTSMYLCASRILQGNQPQHFGDGTRLSIL.

CDR3 DNA sequence: TGTGCCAGCTCACCACCCGGACAGTCTGCTCAGCCCCAGCATTTT. Amino acids: CASSPPGQSAQPQHF. The rearrangement uses TRBV18 and TRBJ1-5; TRBD1 might be the D (6 bases). This CDR3 region has 15 residues. Trimming removed 0 bases at V and 6 bases at J, with 12 bases between. Germline V CDR1 and CDR2: KGHSH, LQKENI.

CDR3 bases: TGTGCCAGCACGGGTTTGAGCGGGTCAGATACGCAGTATTTT. This codes for CASTGLSGSDTQYF. The J gene is TRBJ2-3, the V gene TRBV2; D might be TRBD2 (6 bases). The CDR3 consists of 14 residues. Germline V gene lookup returns CDR1 SNHLY and CDR2 FYNNEI. Trimming took 7 bases from V and 4 from J, leaving 15 bases between them.

This chain connects TRBV6-6 to TRBJ2-5, with 9 bases that match TRBD1. The CDR3 is made up of 16 amino acids. Unmatched junction bases numbered 11, after V lost 6 bases and J lost 3 bases. Per germline, CDR1 MNHNY and CDR2 SVGAGI (reference sequence). The CDR3 loop reads CASRYLGQGKKETQYF. The CDR3 bases are TGTGCCAGCAGATATCTGGGACAGGGCAAAAAAGAGACCCAGTACTTC.

The rearrangement uses TRBV9 and TRBJ2-5, with TRBD2 matching over 11 bases. The CDR3 extends over 15 amino acids. In germline, CDR1 is SGDLS, CDR2 YYNGEE. V was pared by 4 bases and J by 7 bases, with 9 bases of the junction left unmatched. The CDR3 loop reads CASSKETSGVTTQYF. CDR3 nucleotide sequence: TGTGCCAGCAGCAAAGAGACTAGCGGGGTGACGACCCAGTACTTC.

The V gene is TRBV5-1, the J gene TRBJ2-5; TRBD2 agrees at 13 bases. The germline CDR1 and CDR2 sequences are SGHRS and YFSETQ. The CDR3 covers 16 residues. J gave up 5 bases and V 4 bases, and 8 bases lay outside the gene matches. The CDR3 here is CASSPGLAGPGETQYF. The DNA of the CDR3 is TGCGCCAGCAGCCCGGGACTAGCGGGGCCAGGGGAGACCCAGTACTTC.

The CDR3 region is CASGYSSGQKRYSNQPQHF. In nucleotides, the CDR3 is TGTGCTAGTGGTTACTCCTCCGGACAGAAGCGATATAGCAATCAGCCCCAGCATTTT. The chain couples TRBV12-5 to TRBJ1-5; maybe TRBD1 (6 bases). The CDR3 extends over 19 amino acids. V lost 4 bases, J lost 0 bases, and 22 bases lay in between. CDR1 and CDR2 (germline): LGHNT, FRNRAP.

The chain recombines TRBV18 with TRBJ1-1; D is unclear. The V end was cut by 0 bases, the J end by 2 bases, with 7 bases between. CDR1 is KGHSH, CDR2 LQKENI, per germline. CDR3 length equals 14 residues. CDR3 protein: CASSPPSGNTEAFF. The CDR3 DNA sequence: TGTGCCAGCTCACCACCGAGCGGTAACACTGAAGCTTTCTTT.

The chain joins TRBV29-1 to TRBJ2-5, with D possibly matching TRBD1 (6 bases). V shed 7 bases and J shed 1 base, with 10 bases lying between them. The CDR3 runs 12 residues. Germline CDR1 and CDR2: SQVTM and ANQGSEA. The CDR3 region is CSGTVPQETQYF. The CDR3 bases are TGCAGCGGGACAGTACCCCAAGAGACCCAGTACTTC. Drawing the rest from reference TRBV29-1 and TRBJ2-5, the complete variable domain is SAVISQKPSRDICQRGTSLTIQCQVDSQVTMMFWYRQQPGQSLTLIATANQGSEATYESGFVIDKFPISRPNLTFSTLTVSNMSPEDSSIYLCSGTVPQETQYFGPGTRLLVL.

The chain uses TRBV2 and TRBJ2-7; 7 bases match TRBD2. Germline trimming cut 8 bases from V and 0 bases from J; bases unmatched to any gene: 4. The germline V gene encodes CDR1 SNHLY and CDR2 FYNNEI. The CDR3 sequence is 13 residues long. DNA for the CDR3: TGTGCCAGCGGGGGGGAGAACTCCTACGAGCAGTACTTC. The encoded protein is CASGGENSYEQYF.

The CDR3 spells CASSVDAGGQETQYF. In nucleotides, the CDR3 is TGTGCCAGCAGCGTAGATGCGGGGGGGCAAGAGACCCAGTACTTC. V and J are TRBV9 and TRBJ2-5; 9 bases align to TRBD2. Unmatched junction bases numbered 2, after V lost 0 bases and J lost 2 bases. The CDR3 is 15 amino acids. From germline, CDR1 is SGDLS and CDR2 YYNGEE.

The V call is TRBV11-3, the J call TRBJ2-1, with D uncertain. Between the trimmed V and J ends, which lost 0 bases and 5 bases, there was a span of 11 bases. CDR3 length equals 15 residues. The germline gives CDR1 SGHNT, CDR2 YENEEA. For the CDR3, the DNA is TGTGCCAGCAGCTTAGAAGCCTCTCTGAACAATGAGCAGTTCTTC. This sequence encodes CASSLEASLNNEQFF.

The V gene is TRBV7-8, the J gene TRBJ1-2; the D gene is possibly TRBD1 (5 bases). Trimming left V 3 bases short and J 6 bases short, with 11 bases between. Germline CDR1 and CDR2: SGHVS and FQNEAQ. The CDR3 loop spans 13 amino acids. CDR3 residues: CASSLGQGHGYTF. Written as DNA, the CDR3 is TGTGCCAGCAGCTTGGGCCAGGGTCATGGCTACACCTTC.

This chain uses TRBV7-2 with TRBJ2-7; no clear D gene. Trimming removed 3 bases at V and 1 base at J, with 7 bases between. In germline, CDR1 is SGHTA, CDR2 FQGNSA. This CDR3 is 13 amino acids long. The CDR3 bases are TGTGCCAGCAGCTTCTTCGAGTCCTACGAGCAGTACTTC. It encodes CASSFFESYEQYF.

The genes are TRBV4-3 and TRBJ1-2, with D possibly TRBD1 on 6 matching bases. The CDR3 loop spans 15 amino acids. Germline-derived CDR1 and CDR2 are LGHNA and YSLEER. V shed 0 bases and J shed 4 bases, with 12 bases lying between them. The CDR3 nucleotides are TGCGCCAGCAGCCAAGAACCCGGGACAAGCTATGGCTACACCTTC. Protein: CASSQEPGTSYGYTF.